Each of the 30 T cell receptor beta chains below was sequenced from the same sample in a study of T cell repertoires in cytomegalovirus infection (dated by TCRdb to the late 2010s). The treatment or condition label corresponds to: in vitro stimulation with specific CMV peptide epitopes to enrich CMV-specific T cells. These receptors' antigens are unknown. The data were produced on an Illumina HiSeq 1500. The raw public data were reprocessed by TCRdb itself: fastp quality trimming at Q25, MiXCR clonotype calling, in-frame beta chains only. Rows with a matching CDR3 protein are joined into one entry that keeps the most common DNA and genes. Recorded for this sample are just under 500,000 distinct CDR3 sequences; roughly a third of them occurred a single time. The leading ten clones occupy under 20% of the sample. Source: cultured PBMCs, taken from culture after CMV antigen stimulation. The receptors here all came from a human donor in good health (CMV status not recorded). Some clones in this sample may be carry-over from other donors' samples.

This clonotype showed up just once. The chain carries TRBV27 and TRBJ2-3; 8 bases agree with TRBD1. CDR1 is MNHEY, CDR2 SMNVEV, per germline (reference sequence). The V segment lost 3 bases and the J segment 4 bases; nucleotides outside the gene matches: 6. The CDR3 loop spans 15 amino acids. CDR3 DNA sequence: TGTGCCAGCAGTTTCGACAGGGGCGGCGCAGATACGCAGTATTTT. This sequence encodes CASSFDRGGADTQYF.

This clonotype showed up just a few times. J is TRBJ2-4 and V is TRBV5-6; 9 bases fit TRBD2. With 0 bases clipped from V and 0 bases from J, the junction kept 1 base outside the gene matches. Germline V CDR1 and CDR2: SGHDT, YYEEEE. The CDR3 totals 16 residues. CDR3 sequence: CASSLVTSGAKNIQYF. CDR3 coding DNA: TGTGCCAGCAGCTTGGTGACTAGCGGAGCCAAAAACATTCAGTACTTC.

The V gene is TRBV6-2 or TRBV6-3, the J gene TRBJ2-7; 12 bases match TRBD2. Germline assignment: CDR1 MNHEY and CDR2 SVGEGT. With V trimmed by 0 bases and J by 4 bases, 1 base remained unmatched. This CDR3 is 15 amino acids long. CDR3 DNA: TGTGCCAGCAGTTACTCCGGGACTAGCGGGTACGAGCAGTACTTC. Translated: CASSYSGTSGYEQYF.

The chain has TRBV6-1 and TRBJ1-1; 10 bases line up with TRBD1. The V segment lost 11 bases and the J segment 5 bases; nucleotides outside the gene matches: 5. Germline-derived CDR1 and CDR2 are MNHNS and SASEGT. The CDR3 totals 12 residues. The CDR3 region is CAGDRGGTEAFF. The CDR3 coding sequence is TGTGCCGGGGACAGGGGCGGGACTGAAGCTTTCTTT.

The chain has TRBV6-1 and TRBJ2-7, with TRBD2 matching over 8 bases. V was clipped by 5 bases and J by 7 bases; unmatched bases: 16. CDR1 and CDR2 (germline): MNHNS, SASEGT. This CDR3 has 16 amino acids. CDR3 region: CASSPGDPVAGWEQYV. CDR3 coding DNA: TGTGCCAGCAGTCCGGGAGACCCAGTAGCGGGATGGGAGCAGTACGTC.

In this sample, this clonotype turned up many times. V is TRBV9 and J is TRBJ2-3; TRBD2 aligns across 9 bases. CDR1 is SGDLS, CDR2 YYNGEE, per germline. The CDR3 runs 15 residues. V lost 4 bases, J lost 6 bases, and 9 bases stayed unmatched. As DNA, the CDR3 is TGTGCCAGCAGCCGGGCGGTTACTAGCGGGGATACGCAGTATTTT. This sequence encodes CASSRAVTSGDTQYF.

This clonotype has more than one count but fewer than ten. The chain combines TRBV6-2 or TRBV6-3 with TRBJ2-1; no reliable D call. Trimming pared 6 bases from V and 4 bases from J, leaving 13 bases between. This CDR3 is 14 amino acids long. Looked up from germline, CDR1 is MNHEY and CDR2 is SVGEGT. The DNA of the CDR3 is TGTGCCAGCAGGGTGGCGAGCGCGTACAATGAGCAGTTCTTC. It codes for CASRVASAYNEQFF.

The rearrangement joins TRBV27 to TRBJ1-1; D might be TRBD1 (5 bases). Germline CDR1 MNHEY, CDR2 SMNVEV (reference sequence). The CDR3 runs 13 residues. V was trimmed by 2 bases and J by 6 bases, leaving 10 bases between them. The CDR3 spells CASSLIRGAEAFF. The DNA of the CDR3 is TGTGCCAGCAGTTTAATTCGGGGGGCTGAAGCTTTCTTT.

The chain joins TRBV20-1 to TRBJ2-1, with D possibly TRBD2 on 6 matching bases. The CDR3 consists of 10 residues. CDR1 DFQATT and CDR2 SNEGSKA come from the germline V gene (reference sequence). Trimming cost V 6 bases and J 11 bases, with 11 bases left between them. CDR3 sequence (DNA): TGCAGTGCCCCGGGAGAAAAGCAGTTCTTC. Amino acid sequence: CSAPGEKQFF.

This clonotype was detected a few times. The rearrangement links TRBV6-2 or TRBV6-3 to TRBJ2-7; D tentatively fits TRBD1 or TRBD2 (5 bases each). The CDR3 totals 14 residues. In germline, CDR1 is MNHEY, CDR2 SVGEGT. V dropped 4 bases and J dropped 3 bases, with 13 bases sitting between them. Here the CDR3 DNA reads TGTGCCAGCAGTTTGACGGGGCCGTACTACGAGCAGTACGTC. Translation: CASSLTGPYYEQYV.

This clonotype was seen many times. The chain has TRBV4-1 and TRBJ2-3, with 8 bases fitting TRBD2. Trimming at V came to 4 bases and at J to 5 bases, leaving 11 bases not matched to a gene. CDR3 length equals 16 residues. The germline V gene has CDR1 MGHRA and CDR2 YSYEKL. CDR3: CASSPGRGAGGDTQYF. Written as DNA, the CDR3 is TGCGCCAGCAGCCCCGGACGGGGGGCGGGGGGAGATACGCAGTATTTT.

The table lists this clonotype with many counts. The chain combines TRBV7-2 with TRBJ2-1; D is unresolved. Germline CDR1 reads SGHTA; CDR2 reads FQGNSA. V dropped 1 base and J dropped 10 bases, with 8 bases sitting between them. There are 12 residues in the CDR3. The CDR3 sequence: CASSLGGREQFF. CDR3 bases: TGTGCCAGCAGCTTAGGTGGCAGGGAGCAGTTCTTC.

The chain couples TRBV19 to TRBJ2-7; D is perhaps TRBD1 (6 bases). Germline V lookup: CDR1 LNHDA, CDR2 SQIVND (reference sequence). The CDR3 extends over 14 amino acids. V shed 5 bases and J shed 0 bases, with 11 bases lying between them. CDR3 nucleotide sequence: TGTGCCAGTAGTGATACAGGGAGCTCCTACGAGCAGTACTTC. Translating it yields CASSDTGSSYEQYF.

Only a few counts were recorded for this clonotype. The J gene is TRBJ2-5, the V gene TRBV28; D uncertain. Germline CDR1 MDHEN, CDR2 SYDVKM. The V and J ends lost 3 bases and 4 bases respectively, with 15 bases between them. CDR3 length: 15 amino acids. CDR3 region: CASSLLGPGGETQYF. The CDR3 DNA sequence: TGTGCCAGCAGTTTGCTAGGCCCGGGTGGAGAGACCCAGTACTTC.

The gene calls are TRBV12-5 and TRBJ1-1, with 10 bases aligning to TRBD1. The CDR3 sequence is 13 residues long. Germline CDR1 is LGHNT and CDR2 is FRNRAP. The V segment lost 4 bases and the J segment 11 bases; nucleotides outside the gene matches: 7. CDR3 DNA: TGTGCTAGTGGTTCGACAGGGGGCTTCGACGCTTTCTTT. The encoded protein is CASGSTGGFDAFF.

This clonotype was detected a few times. The chain employs TRBV27 and TRBJ2-1, with TRBD2 identical over 12 bases. Trimming at V came to 3 bases and at J to 2 bases, leaving 2 bases not matched to a gene. Germline lookup yields CDR1 MNHEY and CDR2 SMNVEV (reference sequence). The CDR3 extends over 16 amino acids. The CDR3 spells CASSFSSGRAYNEQFF. CDR3 in DNA: TGTGCCAGCAGTTTCTCTAGCGGGAGGGCCTACAATGAGCAGTTCTTC.

This clonotype was detected only a few times. This chain joins TRBV20-1 and TRBJ2-1; 11 nucleotides align to TRBD2. This CDR3 is 15 amino acids long. Germline CDR1 reads DFQATT; CDR2 reads SNEGSKA (reference sequence). V lost 5 bases to trimming and J lost 7 bases; unmatched junction nucleotides: 10. The CDR3 region is CSAPPTSGSNNEQFF. Here the CDR3 DNA reads TGCAGTGCTCCCCCAACTAGCGGGAGTAATAATGAGCAGTTCTTC.

CDR3 coding DNA: TGTGCCAGCAGACTTCCAGGGAGCAATCAGCCCCAGCATTTT. Protein: CASRLPGSNQPQHF. The chain joins TRBV7-2 to TRBJ1-5; D possibly corresponds to TRBD1 (5 bases). Germline V CDR1 and CDR2: SGHTA, FQGNSA. The CDR3 consists of 14 residues. V shed 6 bases and J shed 1 base, with 10 bases lying between them.

The rearrangement links TRBV6-2 or TRBV6-3 to TRBJ2-1; a weak D match, TRBD2 (5 bases). CDR3 length: 16 amino acids. The V and J ends lost 6 bases and 1 base respectively, with 16 bases between them. Germline values: CDR1 MNHEY, CDR2 SVGEGT. CDR3 in amino acids: CASRGVRWESYNEQFF. The CDR3 DNA reads TGTGCCAGCAGGGGTGTCAGATGGGAGTCCTACAATGAGCAGTTCTTC.

At least ten counts were recorded for this clonotype. The chain uses TRBV7-2 and TRBJ2-1; 7 bases are shared with TRBD2. Germline CDR1 reads SGHTA; CDR2 reads FQGNSA. This CDR3 has 16 residues. With 5 bases clipped from V and 1 base from J, the junction kept 8 bases outside the gene matches. The CDR3 sequence: CASSADGGSSYNEQFF. In nucleotides, the CDR3 is TGTGCCAGCAGCGCGGACGGCGGGAGTTCCTACAATGAGCAGTTCTTC.

The V call is TRBV27, the J call TRBJ1-2; D is unresolved. V gave up 10 bases and J gave up 6 bases, with 15 bases separating them. The CDR3 loop spans 12 amino acids. Germline assignment: CDR1 MNHEY and CDR2 SMNVEV (reference sequence). As DNA, the CDR3 is TGTGCCACCCGGTGGAGGGATCATGGCTACACCTTC. This gives the protein CATRWRDHGYTF.

The chain has TRBV4-2 and TRBJ2-2, with D hard to call. Trimming took off 1 base at V and 4 bases at J, with 7 bases between the two ends. Germline CDR1 LGHNA, CDR2 YNFKEQ. This CDR3 is 14 amino acids long. The CDR3 DNA follows: TGTGCCAGCAGCCAAGGAGGTTCCACCGGGGAGCTGTTTTTT. This gives the protein CASSQGGSTGELFF.

The chain joins TRBV20-1 to TRBJ2-1; 8 nucleotides agree with TRBD2. Trimming cost V 0 bases and J 6 bases; bases outside gene matches: 4. This CDR3 spans 14 amino acids. Germline V gene sequence: CDR1 DFQATT, CDR2 SNEGSKA (reference sequence). The CDR3 spells CSARDLAGLNEQFF. In DNA, the CDR3 is TGCAGTGCTAGAGACCTAGCGGGTCTCAATGAGCAGTTCTTC.

The J gene is TRBJ1-1, the V gene TRBV7-9; no clear D. Trimming left V 5 bases short and J 1 base short, with 11 bases between. Germline V gives CDR1 SEHNR, CDR2 FQNEAQ (reference sequence). This CDR3 has 14 residues. Written as DNA, the CDR3 is TGTGCCAGCAGCCCGCAGCGAGCGAACACTGAAGCTTTCTTT. Protein: CASSPQRANTEAFF.

V and J are TRBV5-1 and TRBJ1-1, with 9 bases fitting TRBD1. Germline loops: CDR1 SGHRS, CDR2 YFSETQ. The CDR3 totals 15 residues. Trimming removed 1 base from V and 5 bases from J; junction bases left unmatched: 6. CDR3 DNA sequence: TGCGCCAGCAGCTTGTTTGGGACAGGGAATACTGAAGCTTTCTTT. It is translated as CASSLFGTGNTEAFF.

The CDR3 loop reads CASSKLSTDTQYF. In DNA, the CDR3 is TGTGCCAGCAGCAAACTCAGCACAGATACGCAGTATTTT. The rearrangement uses TRBV9 and TRBJ2-3; D call uncertain. Per germline, CDR1 SGDLS and CDR2 YYNGEE. CDR3 length equals 13 residues. The V end lost 4 bases, the J end lost 0 bases, and 6 bases lay between the germline ends.

The sample holds many counts of this clonotype. The rearrangement joins TRBV7-2 to TRBJ2-5; maybe TRBD2 (6 bases). This CDR3 is built from 16 residues. Germline V gene lookup returns CDR1 SGHTA and CDR2 FQGNSA. With 1 base removed from V and 0 bases from J, the gap between germline ends came to 12 bases. DNA of the CDR3: TGTGCCAGCAGCTTAGGCGCGCGGGGAAACCAAGAGACCCAGTACTTC. It codes for CASSLGARGNQETQYF.

This clonotype was detected a few times. This rearrangement joins TRBV27 to TRBJ1-5; D gene unclear. The V gene's germline CDR1 is MNHEY and CDR2 SMNVEV (reference sequence). V was trimmed by 8 bases and J by 2 bases, leaving 13 bases between them. The CDR3 has 14 residues. The CDR3 region has the DNA TGTGCCAGCCGGCTTTTGGGAGGCAATCAGCCCCAGCATTTT. It is translated as CASRLLGGNQPQHF.

This chain joins TRBV12-3 or TRBV12-4 and TRBJ2-1, with a weak D call TRBD2 (5 bases). V was clipped by 6 bases and J by 13 bases, with 13 bases between them. CDR3 length: 11 amino acids. Written as DNA, the CDR3 is TGTGCCAGCAGCTCCTCAGCGGTTCAGTTCTTC. Translating gives CASSSSAVQFF.

The chain joins TRBV28 to TRBJ1-2; TRBD1 matches at 7 bases. After removal of 5 bases from V and 4 bases from J, the junction contained 7 bases not matched to a gene. The CDR3 covers 14 residues. From germline, CDR1 is MDHEN and CDR2 SYDVKM. The chain's CDR3 is CASSPLGDSYGYTF. CDR3 DNA: TGTGCCAGCAGTCCTCTTGGGGACAGCTATGGCTACACCTTC.